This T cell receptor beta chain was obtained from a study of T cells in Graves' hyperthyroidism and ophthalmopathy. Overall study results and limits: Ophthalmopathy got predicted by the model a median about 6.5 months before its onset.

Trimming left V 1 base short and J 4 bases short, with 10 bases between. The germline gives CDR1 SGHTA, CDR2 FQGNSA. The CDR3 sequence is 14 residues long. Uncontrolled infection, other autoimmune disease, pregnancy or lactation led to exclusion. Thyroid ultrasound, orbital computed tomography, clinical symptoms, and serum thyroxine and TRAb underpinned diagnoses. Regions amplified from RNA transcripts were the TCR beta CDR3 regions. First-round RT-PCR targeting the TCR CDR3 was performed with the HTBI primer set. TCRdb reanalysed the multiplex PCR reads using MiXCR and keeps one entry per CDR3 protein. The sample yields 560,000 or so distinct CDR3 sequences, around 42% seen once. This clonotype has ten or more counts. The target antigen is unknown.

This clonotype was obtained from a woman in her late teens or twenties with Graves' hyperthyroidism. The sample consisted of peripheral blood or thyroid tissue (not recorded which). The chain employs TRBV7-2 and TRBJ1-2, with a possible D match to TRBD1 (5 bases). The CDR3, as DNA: TGTGCCAGCAGCTTAGAGGGGCCTGGCTATGGCTACACCTTC. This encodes CASSLEGPGYGYTF.